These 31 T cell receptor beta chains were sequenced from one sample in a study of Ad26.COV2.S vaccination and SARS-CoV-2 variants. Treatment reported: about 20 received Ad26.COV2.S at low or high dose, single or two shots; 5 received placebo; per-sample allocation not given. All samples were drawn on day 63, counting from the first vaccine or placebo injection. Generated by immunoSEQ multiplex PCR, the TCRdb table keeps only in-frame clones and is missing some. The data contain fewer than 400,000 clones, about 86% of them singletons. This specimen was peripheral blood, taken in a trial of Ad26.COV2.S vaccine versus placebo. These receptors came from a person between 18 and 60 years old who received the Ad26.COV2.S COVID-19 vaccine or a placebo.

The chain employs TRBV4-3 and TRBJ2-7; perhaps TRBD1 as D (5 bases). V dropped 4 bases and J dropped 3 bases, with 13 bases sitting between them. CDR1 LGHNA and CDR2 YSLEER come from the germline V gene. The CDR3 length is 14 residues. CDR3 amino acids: CASSPLRGNYEQYF. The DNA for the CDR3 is TGCGCCAGCAGCCCATTAAGGGGAAACTACGAGCAGTACTTC.

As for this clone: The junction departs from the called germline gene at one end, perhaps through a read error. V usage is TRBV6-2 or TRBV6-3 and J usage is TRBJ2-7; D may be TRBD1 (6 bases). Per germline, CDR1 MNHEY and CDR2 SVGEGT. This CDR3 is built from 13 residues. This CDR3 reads CASSSLRDTRSDF. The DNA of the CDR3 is TGTGCCAGCAGCTCCCTTCGGGACACCCGATCAGACTTC.

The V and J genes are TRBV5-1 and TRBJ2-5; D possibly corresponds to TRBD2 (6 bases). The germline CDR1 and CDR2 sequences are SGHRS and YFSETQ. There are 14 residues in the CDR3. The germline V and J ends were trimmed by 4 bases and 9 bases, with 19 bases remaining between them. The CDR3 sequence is CASSTGTPRAAQYF. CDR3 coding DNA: TGCGCCAGCAGCACCGGGACTCCCCGGGCGGCCCAGTACTTC.

In DNA form, the CDR3 reads TGTGCCAGCAGCGCACCTAGCGGGGCCACGAACACCGGGGAGCTGTTTTTT. This gives the protein CASSAPSGATNTGELFF. J is TRBJ2-2 and V is TRBV9, with 9 bases matching TRBD2. Germline V gene sequence: CDR1 SGDLS, CDR2 YYNGEE. V was pared by 3 bases and J by 0 bases, with 6 bases of the junction left unmatched. The CDR3 is made up of 17 amino acids.

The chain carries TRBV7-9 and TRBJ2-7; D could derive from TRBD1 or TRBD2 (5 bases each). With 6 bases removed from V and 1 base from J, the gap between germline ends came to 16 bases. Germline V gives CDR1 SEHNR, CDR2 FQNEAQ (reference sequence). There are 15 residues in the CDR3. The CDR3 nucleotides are TGTGCCAGCAGTTCAAACAGCGAGGGGTCCTACGAGCAGTACTTC. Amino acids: CASSSNSEGSYEQYF. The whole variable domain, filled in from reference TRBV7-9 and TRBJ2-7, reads DTGVSQNPRHKITKRGQNVTFRCDPISEHNRLYWYRQTLGQGPEFLTYFQNEAQLEKSRLLSDRFSAERPKGSFSTLEIQRTEQGDSAMYLCASSSNSEGSYEQYFGPGTRLTVT.

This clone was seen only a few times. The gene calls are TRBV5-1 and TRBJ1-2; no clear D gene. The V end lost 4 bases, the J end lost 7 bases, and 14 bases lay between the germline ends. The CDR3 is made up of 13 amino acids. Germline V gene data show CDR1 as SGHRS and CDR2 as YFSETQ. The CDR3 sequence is CASSPDRQRGYTF. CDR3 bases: TGCGCCAGCAGCCCCGACCGTCAGCGTGGCTACACCTTC. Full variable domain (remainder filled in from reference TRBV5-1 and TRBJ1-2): KAGVTQTPRYLIKTRGQQVTLSCSPISGHRSVSWYQQTPGQGLQFLFEYFSETQRNKGNFPGRFSGRQFSNSRSEMNVSTLELGDSALYLCASSPDRQRGYTFGSGTRLTVV.

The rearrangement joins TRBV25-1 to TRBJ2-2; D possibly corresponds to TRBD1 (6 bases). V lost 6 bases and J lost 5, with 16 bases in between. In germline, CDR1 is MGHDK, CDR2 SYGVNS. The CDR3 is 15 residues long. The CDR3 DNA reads TGTGCCAGCAGGGGGGCGCCCCGAGGAACCGGGGAGCTGTTTTTT. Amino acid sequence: CASRGAPRGTGELFF.

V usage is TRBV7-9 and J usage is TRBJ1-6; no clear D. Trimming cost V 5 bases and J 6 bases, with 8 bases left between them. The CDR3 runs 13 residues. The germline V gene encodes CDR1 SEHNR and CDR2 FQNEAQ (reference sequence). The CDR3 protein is CASSQLSNSPLHF. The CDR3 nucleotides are TGTGCCAGCAGCCAGCTAAGTAATTCACCCCTCCACTTT.

The CDR3 reads CASSLGQGSEQYF. Written as DNA, the CDR3 is TGCGCCAGCAGCCTCGGACAGGGAAGCGAGCAGTACTTC. This chain joins TRBV5-1 and TRBJ2-7; 8 bases fit TRBD1. Germline trimming cut 4 bases from V and 6 bases from J; bases unmatched to any gene: 6. Germline CDR1 SGHRS, CDR2 YFSETQ. This CDR3 comprises 13 residues.

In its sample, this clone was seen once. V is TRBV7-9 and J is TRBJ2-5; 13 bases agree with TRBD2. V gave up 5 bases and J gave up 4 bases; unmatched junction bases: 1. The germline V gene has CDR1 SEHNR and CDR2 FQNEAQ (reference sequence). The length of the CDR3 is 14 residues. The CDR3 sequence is CASSRTSGGETQYF. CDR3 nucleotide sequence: TGTGCCAGCAGCCGGACTAGCGGGGGAGAGACCCAGTACTTC.

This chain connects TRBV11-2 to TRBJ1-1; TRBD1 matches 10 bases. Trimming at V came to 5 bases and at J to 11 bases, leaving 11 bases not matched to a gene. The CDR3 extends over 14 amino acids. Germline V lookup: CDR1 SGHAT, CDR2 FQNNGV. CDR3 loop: CASSPRDRGVLAFF. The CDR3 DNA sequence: TGTGCCAGCAGCCCTAGGGACAGGGGTGTTTTGGCTTTCTTT.

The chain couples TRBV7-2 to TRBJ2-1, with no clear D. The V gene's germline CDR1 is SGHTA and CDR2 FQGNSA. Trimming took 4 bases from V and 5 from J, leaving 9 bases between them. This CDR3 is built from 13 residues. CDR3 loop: CASSSMWDNEQFF. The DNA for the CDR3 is TGTGCCAGCAGCTCTATGTGGGACAATGAGCAGTTCTTC.

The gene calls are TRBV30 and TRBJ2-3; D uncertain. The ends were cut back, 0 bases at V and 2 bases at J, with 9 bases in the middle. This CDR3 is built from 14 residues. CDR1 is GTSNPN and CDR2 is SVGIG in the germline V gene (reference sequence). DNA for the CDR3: TGTGCCTGGAGTGTTCGACGCAACACAGATACGCAGTATTTT. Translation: CAWSVRRNTDTQYF.

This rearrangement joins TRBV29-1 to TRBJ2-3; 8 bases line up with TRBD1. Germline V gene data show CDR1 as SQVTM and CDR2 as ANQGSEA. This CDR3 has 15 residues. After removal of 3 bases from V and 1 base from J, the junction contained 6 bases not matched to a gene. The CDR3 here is CSVDGQGARTDTQYF. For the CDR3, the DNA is TGCAGCGTTGATGGGCAGGGGGCCCGCACAGATACGCAGTATTTT.

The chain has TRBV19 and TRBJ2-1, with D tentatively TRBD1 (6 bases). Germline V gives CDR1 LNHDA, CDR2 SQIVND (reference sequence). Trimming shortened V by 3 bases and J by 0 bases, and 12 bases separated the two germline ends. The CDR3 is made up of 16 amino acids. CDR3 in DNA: TGTGCCAGTAGTATGGTGGGGGCAAGCTCCTACAATGAGCAGTTCTTC. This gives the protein CASSMVGASSYNEQFF.

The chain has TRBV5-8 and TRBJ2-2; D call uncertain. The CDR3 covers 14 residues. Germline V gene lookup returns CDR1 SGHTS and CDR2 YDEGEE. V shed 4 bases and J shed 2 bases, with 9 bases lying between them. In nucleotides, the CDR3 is TGTGCCAGCAGCAAGACGGTTAACACCGGGGAGCTGTTTTTT. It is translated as CASSKTVNTGELFF.

As DNA, the CDR3 is TGTGCCAGCTCATCCCGACAGGCTCAGTTCGATGAGCAGTTCTTC. Its translation is CASSSRQAQFDEQFF. The genes are TRBV18 and TRBJ2-1; a possible D gene is TRBD1 (6 bases). The V and J ends lost 5 bases and 8 bases respectively, with 19 bases between them. CDR1 and CDR2 (germline): KGHSH, LQKENI. This CDR3 is built from 15 residues.

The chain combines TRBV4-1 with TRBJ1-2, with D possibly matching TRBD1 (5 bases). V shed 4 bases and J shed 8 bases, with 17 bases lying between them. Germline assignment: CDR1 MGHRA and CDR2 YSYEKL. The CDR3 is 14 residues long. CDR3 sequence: CASSPQDTFRGYTF. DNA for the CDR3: TGCGCCAGCAGCCCCCAGGACACGTTTCGAGGCTACACCTTC.

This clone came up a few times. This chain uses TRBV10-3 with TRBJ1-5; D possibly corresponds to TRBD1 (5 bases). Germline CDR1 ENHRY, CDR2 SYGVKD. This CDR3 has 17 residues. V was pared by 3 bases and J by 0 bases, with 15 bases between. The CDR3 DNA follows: TGTGCCATCAGTGACGGGACCGACACTTATAGCAATCAGCCCCAGCATTTT. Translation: CAISDGTDTYSNQPQHF.

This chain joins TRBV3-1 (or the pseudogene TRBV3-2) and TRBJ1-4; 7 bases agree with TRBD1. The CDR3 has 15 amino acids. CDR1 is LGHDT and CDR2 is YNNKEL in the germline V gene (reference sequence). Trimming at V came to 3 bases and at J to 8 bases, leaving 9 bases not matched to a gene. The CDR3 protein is CASSQLGGSREKLFF. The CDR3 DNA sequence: TGTGCCAGCAGCCAGTTAGGGGGCTCCCGAGAAAAACTGTTTTTT.

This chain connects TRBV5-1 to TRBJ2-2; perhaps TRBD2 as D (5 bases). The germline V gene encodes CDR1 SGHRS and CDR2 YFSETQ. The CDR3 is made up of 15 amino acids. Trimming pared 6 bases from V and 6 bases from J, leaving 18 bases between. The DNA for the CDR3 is TGCGCCAGCAACGCGAGGTCGGGGATCCCCGGGGAGCTGTTTTTT. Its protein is CASNARSGIPGELFF.

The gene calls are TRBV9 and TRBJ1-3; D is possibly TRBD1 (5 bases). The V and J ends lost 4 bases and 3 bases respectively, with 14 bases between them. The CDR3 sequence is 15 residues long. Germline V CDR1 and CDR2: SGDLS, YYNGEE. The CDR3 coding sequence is TGTGCCAGCAGCCCAACTGGGCAGGGTGGAAACACCATATATTTT. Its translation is CASSPTGQGGNTIYF.

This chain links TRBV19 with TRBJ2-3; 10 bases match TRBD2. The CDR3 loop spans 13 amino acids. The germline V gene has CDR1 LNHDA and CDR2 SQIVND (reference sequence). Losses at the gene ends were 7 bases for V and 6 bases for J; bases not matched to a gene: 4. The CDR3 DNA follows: TGTGCCAGTACACTAGCGGGAACCGATACGCAGTATTTT. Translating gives CASTLAGTDTQYF.

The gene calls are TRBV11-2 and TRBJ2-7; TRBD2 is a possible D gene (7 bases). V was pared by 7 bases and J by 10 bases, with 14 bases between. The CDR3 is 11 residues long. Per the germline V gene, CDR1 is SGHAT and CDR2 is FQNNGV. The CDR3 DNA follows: TGTGCCAGCACCCTAGGGGGGGAACAGTACTTC. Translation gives CASTLGGEQYF.

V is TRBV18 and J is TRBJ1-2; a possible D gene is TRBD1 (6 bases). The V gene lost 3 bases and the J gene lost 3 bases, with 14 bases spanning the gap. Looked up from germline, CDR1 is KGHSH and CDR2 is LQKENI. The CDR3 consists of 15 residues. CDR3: CASSPGQGQHYGYTF. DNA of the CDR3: TGTGCCAGCTCACCCGGGCAGGGGCAACACTATGGCTACACCTTC.

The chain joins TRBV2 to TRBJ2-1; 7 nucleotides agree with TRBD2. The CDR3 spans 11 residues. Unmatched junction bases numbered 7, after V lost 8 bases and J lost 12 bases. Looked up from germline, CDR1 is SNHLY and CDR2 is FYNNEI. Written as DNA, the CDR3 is TGTGCCAGCGGGGGGGGTAAGGTGCAGTTCTTC. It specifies CASGGGKVQFF.

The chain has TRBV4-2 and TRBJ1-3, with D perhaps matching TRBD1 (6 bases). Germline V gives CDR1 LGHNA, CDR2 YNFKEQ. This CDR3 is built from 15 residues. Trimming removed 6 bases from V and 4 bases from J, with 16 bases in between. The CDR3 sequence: CASRERGVAGNTIYF. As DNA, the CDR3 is TGTGCCAGCAGGGAAAGGGGGGTAGCGGGAAACACCATATATTTT.

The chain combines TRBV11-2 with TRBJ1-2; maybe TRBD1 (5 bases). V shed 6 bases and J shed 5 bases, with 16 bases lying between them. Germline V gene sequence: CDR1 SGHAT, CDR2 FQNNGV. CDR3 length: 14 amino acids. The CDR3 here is CASRGPGGVYGYTF. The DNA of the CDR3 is TGTGCCAGCAGGGGACCGGGGGGAGTTTATGGCTACACCTTC.

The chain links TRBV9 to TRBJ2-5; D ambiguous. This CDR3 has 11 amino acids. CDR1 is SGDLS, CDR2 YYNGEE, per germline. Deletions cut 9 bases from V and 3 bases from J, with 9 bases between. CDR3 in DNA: TGTGCCACCTCCAAAAAAGAGACCCAGTACTTC. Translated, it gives CATSKKETQYF. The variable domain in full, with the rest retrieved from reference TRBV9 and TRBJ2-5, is DSGVTQTPKHLITATGQRVTLRCSPRSGDLSVYWYQQSLDQGLQFLIQYYNGEERAKGNILERFSAQQFPDLHSELNLSSLELGDSALYFCATSKKETQYFGPGTRLLVL.

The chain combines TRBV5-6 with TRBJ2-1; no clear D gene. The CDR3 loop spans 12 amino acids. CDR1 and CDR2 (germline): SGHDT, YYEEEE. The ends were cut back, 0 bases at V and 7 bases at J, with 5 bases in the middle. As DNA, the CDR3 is TGTGCCAGCAGCTTGGGGGTAAATGAGCAGTTCTTC. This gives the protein CASSLGVNEQFF.

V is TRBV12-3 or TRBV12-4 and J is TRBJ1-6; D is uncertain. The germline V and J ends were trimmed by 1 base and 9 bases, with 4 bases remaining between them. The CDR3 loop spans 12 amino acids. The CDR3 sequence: CASSLVPSPLHF. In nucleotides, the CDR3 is TGTGCCAGCAGTTTAGTACCTTCACCCCTCCACTTT.